A single sample is the source of the 14 T cell receptor beta chains below, sequenced in a study of cytomegalovirus exposure and HLA in healthy donors. Vbeta (60) and Jbeta (13) primers were used in the PCR. The repertoire was sequenced with immunoSEQ multiplex PCR; TCRdb's copy has only in-frame clones and lacks some. The specimen's table records roughly 79,000 clones. Sequenced material: PBMCs. Source of these receptors: a man aged 30-40 years in good health and CMV-seronegative.

This rearrangement joins TRBV7-2 to TRBJ1-3, with D possibly being TRBD1 (5 bases). The CDR3 spans 15 residues. The germline V and J ends were trimmed by 5 bases and 0 bases, with 11 bases remaining between them. CDR1 SGHTA and CDR2 FQGNSA come from the germline V gene. The CDR3 region is CASSRDFSSGNTIYF. DNA of the CDR3: TGTGCCAGCAGCCGGGACTTTAGCTCTGGAAACACCATATATTTT.

The chain carries TRBV4-2 and TRBJ2-7; 11 bases are shared with TRBD1. CDR1 is LGHNA, CDR2 YNFKEQ, per germline. The CDR3 length is 16 residues. The V and J ends lost 3 bases and 3 bases, in that order; junction bases with no gene match: 7. The CDR3 DNA sequence: TGTGCCAGCAGCCAGGGGGGGACAGGGGGTTTCTACGAGCAGTACTTC. Translated: CASSQGGTGGFYEQYF.

This chain joins TRBV2 and TRBJ2-2; D gene ambiguous. Germline assignment: CDR1 SNHLY and CDR2 FYNNEI. This CDR3 has 14 residues. Trimming took off 6 bases at V and 5 bases at J, with 13 bases between the two ends. CDR3 region: CASRFRLLTGELFF. As DNA, the CDR3 is TGTGCCAGCAGGTTCCGACTGCTAACCGGGGAGCTGTTTTTT. Filled out from reference TRBV2 and TRBJ2-2, the complete variable domain reads EPEVTQTPSHQVTQMGQEVILRCVPISNHLYFYWYRQILGQKVEFLVSFYNNEISEKSEIFDDQFSVERPDGSNFTLKIRSTKLEDSAMYFCASRFRLLTGELFFGEGSRLTVL.

The chain combines TRBV18 with TRBJ2-7; 8 bases are shared with TRBD1. With 0 bases clipped from V and 5 bases from J, the junction kept 0 bases outside the gene matches. Germline CDR1 is KGHSH and CDR2 is LQKENI. This CDR3 has 13 residues. Here the CDR3 DNA reads TGTGCCAGCTCACCACCGGGACAGGACGAGCAGTACTTC. This codes for CASSPPGQDEQYF.

The V gene is TRBV5-4, the J gene TRBJ1-2; D unresolved. The CDR3 covers 14 residues. Trimming pared 2 bases from V and 0 bases from J, leaving 8 bases between. Per the germline V gene, CDR1 is SGHNT and CDR2 is YYREEE (reference sequence). CDR3 in amino acids: CASSFGGTNYGYTF. As DNA, the CDR3 is TGTGCCAGCAGCTTTGGAGGGACTAACTATGGCTACACCTTC.

The chain joins TRBV5-1 to TRBJ1-1; 7 bases fit TRBD1. CDR1 and CDR2 from the germline V gene are SGHRS and YFSETQ. The CDR3 is 14 residues long. The trim removed 0 bases at V and 4 bases at J, leaving 3 bases unmatched. The CDR3 protein is CASSLGAGGTEAFF. The DNA of the CDR3 is TGCGCCAGCAGCTTGGGTGCAGGGGGCACTGAAGCTTTCTTT.

This clone is labeled medium-sized based on frequency. This rearrangement joins TRBV28 to TRBJ1-2; 7 nucleotides agree with TRBD1. The CDR3 has 16 residues. The junction had 12 bases not matched to a gene; V was cut back by 5 bases and J by 3 bases. Germline CDR1 reads MDHEN; CDR2 reads SYDVKM. CDR3 nucleotide sequence: TGTGCCAGCAGTCCCCATTCCCAGGGGGACTACTATGGCTACACCTTC. It specifies CASSPHSQGDYYGYTF.

The gene calls are TRBV11-3 and TRBJ2-7; 9 bases match TRBD1. The germline gives CDR1 SGHNT, CDR2 YENEEA. V shed 7 bases and J 2 bases; nucleotides not matched to a gene: 6. The CDR3 sequence is 14 residues long. The CDR3 region has the DNA TGTGCCAGCACCATGACAGGGGGGACCTACGAGCAGTACTTC. The encoded protein is CASTMTGGTYEQYF.

The chain carries TRBV18 and TRBJ2-2, with D possibly matching TRBD2 (5 bases). This CDR3 has 16 amino acids. Germline CDR1 and CDR2: KGHSH and LQKENI. Trimming left V 8 bases short and J 0 bases short, with 16 bases between. CDR3 sequence reads: CASGSRVPSNTGELFF. The CDR3 bases are TGTGCCAGCGGGAGCCGGGTCCCATCGAACACCGGGGAGCTGTTTTTT.

The chain is built from TRBV25-1 and TRBJ2-5, with 10 bases fitting TRBD2. The CDR3 totals 16 residues. The germline V gene has CDR1 MGHDK and CDR2 SYGVNS. V lost 5 bases and J lost 4; bases outside the gene matches: 10. CDR3 coding DNA: TGTGCCAGCAGTAGGGCTAGCGGGAGCTGGGGAGAGACCCAGTACTTC. Protein: CASSRASGSWGETQYF.

The chain employs TRBV6-5 and TRBJ2-2; 9 nucleotides line up with TRBD1. The CDR3 has 16 amino acids. Germline assignment: CDR1 MNHEY and CDR2 SVGAGI. V gave up 0 bases and J gave up 4 bases; unmatched junction bases: 3. CDR3 DNA sequence: TGTGCCAGCAGTTACTCTGCGGGACAGGGCACCGGGGAGCTGTTTTTT. Protein sequence: CASSYSAGQGTGELFF.

The rearrangement joins TRBV27 to TRBJ2-2; 7 bases are shared with TRBD2. The V gene's germline CDR1 is MNHEY and CDR2 SMNVEV (reference sequence). The V and J ends lost 2 bases and 4 bases, in that order; junction bases with no gene match: 1. This CDR3 contains 14 residues. Here the CDR3 reads CASSLIAGTGELFF. CDR3 in DNA: TGTGCCAGCAGTTTAATAGCGGGCACCGGGGAGCTGTTTTTT.

V is TRBV7-9 and J is TRBJ1-4; no reliable D call. V shed 4 bases and J shed 7 bases, with 16 bases lying between them. The germline gives CDR1 SEHNR, CDR2 FQNEAQ (reference sequence). This CDR3 region has 15 residues. CDR3 DNA: TGTGCCAGCAGCTCGGGAGCCCTTTTCGCTGAAAAACTGTTTTTT. Its protein is CASSSGALFAEKLFF.

The rearrangement joins TRBV4-1 to TRBJ2-3; 10 nucleotides agree with TRBD1. CDR3 size: 16 residues. Germline CDR1 MGHRA, CDR2 YSYEKL. J lost 5 bases, V lost 3 bases, and 8 bases had no gene match. CDR3 bases: TGCGCCAGCAGCCAGATAGGGCGGACAGGGGGAGATACGCAGTATTTT. Translating it yields CASSQIGRTGGDTQYF.